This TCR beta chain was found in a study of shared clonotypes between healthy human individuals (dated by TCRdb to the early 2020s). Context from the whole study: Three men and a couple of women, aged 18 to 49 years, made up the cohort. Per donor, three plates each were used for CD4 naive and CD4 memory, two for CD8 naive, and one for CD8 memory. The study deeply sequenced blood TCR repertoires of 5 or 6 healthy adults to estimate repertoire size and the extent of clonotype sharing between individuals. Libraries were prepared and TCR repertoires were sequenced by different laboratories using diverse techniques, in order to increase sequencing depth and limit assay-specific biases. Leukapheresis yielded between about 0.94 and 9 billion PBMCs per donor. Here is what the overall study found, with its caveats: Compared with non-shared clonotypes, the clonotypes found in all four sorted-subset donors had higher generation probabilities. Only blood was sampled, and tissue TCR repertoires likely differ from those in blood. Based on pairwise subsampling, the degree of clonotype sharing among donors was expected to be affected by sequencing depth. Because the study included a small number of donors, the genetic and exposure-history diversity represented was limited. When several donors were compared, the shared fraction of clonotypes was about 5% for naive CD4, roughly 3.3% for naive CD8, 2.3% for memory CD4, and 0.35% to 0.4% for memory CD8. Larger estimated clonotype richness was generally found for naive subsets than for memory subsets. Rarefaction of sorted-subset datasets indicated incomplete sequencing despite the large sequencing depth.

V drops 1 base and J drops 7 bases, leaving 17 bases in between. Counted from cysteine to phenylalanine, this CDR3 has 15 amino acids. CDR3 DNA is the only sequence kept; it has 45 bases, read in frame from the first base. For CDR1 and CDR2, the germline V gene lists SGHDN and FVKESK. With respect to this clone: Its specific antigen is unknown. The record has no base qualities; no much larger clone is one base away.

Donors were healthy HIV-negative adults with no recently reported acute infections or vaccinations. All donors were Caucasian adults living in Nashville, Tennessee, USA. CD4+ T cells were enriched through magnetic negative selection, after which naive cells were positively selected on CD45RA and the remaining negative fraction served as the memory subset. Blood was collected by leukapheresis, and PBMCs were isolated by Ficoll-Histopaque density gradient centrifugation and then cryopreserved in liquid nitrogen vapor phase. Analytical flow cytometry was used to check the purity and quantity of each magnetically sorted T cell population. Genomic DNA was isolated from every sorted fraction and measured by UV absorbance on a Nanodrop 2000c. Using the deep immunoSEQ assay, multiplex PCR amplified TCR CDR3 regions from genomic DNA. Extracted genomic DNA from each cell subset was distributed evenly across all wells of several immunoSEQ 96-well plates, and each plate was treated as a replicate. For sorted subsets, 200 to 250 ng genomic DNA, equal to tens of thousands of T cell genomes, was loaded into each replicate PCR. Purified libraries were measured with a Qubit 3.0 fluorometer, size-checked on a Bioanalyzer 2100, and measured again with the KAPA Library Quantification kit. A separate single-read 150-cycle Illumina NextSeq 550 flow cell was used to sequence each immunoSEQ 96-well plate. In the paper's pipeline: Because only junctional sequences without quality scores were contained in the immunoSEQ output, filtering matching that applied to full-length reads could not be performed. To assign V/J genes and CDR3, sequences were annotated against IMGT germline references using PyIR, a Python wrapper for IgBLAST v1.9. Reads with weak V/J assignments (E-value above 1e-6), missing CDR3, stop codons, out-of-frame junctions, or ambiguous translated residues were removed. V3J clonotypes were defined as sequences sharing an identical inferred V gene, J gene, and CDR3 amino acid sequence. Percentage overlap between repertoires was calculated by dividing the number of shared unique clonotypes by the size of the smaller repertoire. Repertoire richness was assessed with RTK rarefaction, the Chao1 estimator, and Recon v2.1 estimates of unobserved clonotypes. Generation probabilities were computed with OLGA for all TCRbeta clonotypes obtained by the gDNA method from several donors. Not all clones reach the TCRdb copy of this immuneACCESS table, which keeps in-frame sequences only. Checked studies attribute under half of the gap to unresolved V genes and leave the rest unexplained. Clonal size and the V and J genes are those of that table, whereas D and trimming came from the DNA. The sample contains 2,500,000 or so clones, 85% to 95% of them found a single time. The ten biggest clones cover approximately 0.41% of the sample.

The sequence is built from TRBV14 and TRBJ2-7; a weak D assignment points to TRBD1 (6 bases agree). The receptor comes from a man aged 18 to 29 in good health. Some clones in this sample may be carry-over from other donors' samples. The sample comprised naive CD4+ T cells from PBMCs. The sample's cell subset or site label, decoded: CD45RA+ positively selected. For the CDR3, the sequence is CASSQGSQGLREQYF. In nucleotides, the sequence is TGTGCCAGCAGCCAAGGGTCCCAGGGGCTGAGGGAGCAGTACTTC.